This T cell receptor (beta chain) was sequenced during a study of blood T cell repertoires in COVID-19. On the study more broadly: Acute and convalescent COVID-19 specimens originated in the United States, Italy and Spain. Nucleic acid was either cDNA or gDNA, and it came from T cells, B-cell-depleted T cells, or PBMCs.

How the authors handled the data: Reference gene primer amplification in the assay estimated nucleated cell counts. TCRdb's copy holds only in-frame clones and misses some; the assay was immunoSEQ multiplex PCR. That table is the source of V, J and clone size, and D and trimming were worked out from the DNA. This table holds some 260,000 clones, more than 70% found once. The sequencing sample was made of peripheral blood. The source is a woman aged 40-49 years who had recovered from COVID-19.

CDR3 coding DNA: TGCGCCAGCAGCGGACTCGGGGCAACTAATGAAAAACTGTTTTTT. This gives the protein CASSGLGATNEKLFF. V usage is TRBV4-3 and J usage is TRBJ1-4; D is unclear. Trimming shortened V by 5 bases and J by 0 bases, and 10 bases separated the two germline ends. This CDR3 comprises 15 residues. Germline V gives CDR1 LGHNA, CDR2 YSLEER.